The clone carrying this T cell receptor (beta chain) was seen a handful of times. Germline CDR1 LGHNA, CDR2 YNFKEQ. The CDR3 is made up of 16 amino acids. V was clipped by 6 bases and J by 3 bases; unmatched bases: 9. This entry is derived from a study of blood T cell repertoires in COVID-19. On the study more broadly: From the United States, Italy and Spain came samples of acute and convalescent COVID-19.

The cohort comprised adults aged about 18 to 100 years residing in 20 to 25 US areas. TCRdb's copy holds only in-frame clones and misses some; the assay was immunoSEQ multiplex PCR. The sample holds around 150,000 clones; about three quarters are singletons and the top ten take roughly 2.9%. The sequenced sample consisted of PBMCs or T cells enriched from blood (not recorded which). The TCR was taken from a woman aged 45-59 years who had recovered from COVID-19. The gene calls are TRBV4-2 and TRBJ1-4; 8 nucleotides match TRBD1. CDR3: CASSYGQGQANEKLFF. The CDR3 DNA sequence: TGTGCCAGCAGTTACGGACAGGGCCAAGCTAATGAAAAACTGTTTTTT.